These 9 T cell receptor beta chains were all obtained from the same sample, sequenced in a study of T cell responses to AZD1222 COVID-19 vaccine. Clones were read by immunoSEQ multiplex PCR, and TCRdb kept only the in-frame ones, dropping some. The repertoire holds about 120,000 clones, roughly 93% seen once, with over 1.5% in the top ten. Sequences were derived from peripheral blood, sampled on day 0 of AZD1222 vaccination. Source of these receptors: an adult in good health.

The chain couples TRBV9 to TRBJ2-2; D call uncertain. The CDR3 is made up of 19 amino acids. Germline-derived CDR1 and CDR2 are SGDLS and YYNGEE. Trimming took off 2 bases at V and 3 bases at J, with 23 bases between the two ends. CDR3 DNA: TGTGCCAGCAGCGTGCAGACTTTCTCGGGCAGGCTGCACACCGGGGAGCTGTTTTTT. Its translation: CASSVQTFSGRLHTGELFF. Full variable domain (remainder filled in from reference TRBV9 and TRBJ2-2): DSGVTQTPKHLITATGQRVTLRCSPRSGDLSVYWYQQSLDQGLQFLIQYYNGEERAKGNILERFSAQQFPDLHSELNLSSLELGDSALYFCASSVQTFSGRLHTGELFFGEGSRLTVL.

This clone has only a few counts. The chain carries TRBV12-5 and TRBJ1-4, with a possible D match to TRBD1 (6 bases). Trimming took off 3 bases at V and 7 bases at J, with 18 bases between the two ends. This CDR3 is 16 amino acids long. Germline loops: CDR1 LGHNT, CDR2 FRNRAP. CDR3: CASGLPSRGRSEKLFF. In DNA, the CDR3 is TGTGCTAGTGGTTTACCCTCCAGGGGCCGTAGTGAAAAACTGTTTTTT.

This chain connects TRBV27 to TRBJ1-3; D gene unclear. V dropped 6 bases and J dropped 0 bases, with 12 bases sitting between them. This CDR3 spans 15 amino acids. The germline gives CDR1 MNHEY, CDR2 SMNVEV (reference sequence). CDR3 coding DNA: TGTGCCAGCAGGTTAGACGGTAACTCTGGAAACACCATATATTTT. Encoded protein: CASRLDGNSGNTIYF.

The chain employs TRBV5-1 and TRBJ2-5; D ambiguous. V lost 0 bases and J lost 5, with 14 bases in between. The CDR3 has 15 residues. CDR1 and CDR2 (germline): SGHRS, YFSETQ. The CDR3 is CASSLAGPPWETQYF. The CDR3 DNA sequence: TGCGCCAGCAGCTTGGCCGGGCCACCATGGGAGACCCAGTACTTC.

V and J are TRBV3-1 (or the pseudogene TRBV3-2) and TRBJ2-1; D remains unclear. Germline loops: CDR1 LGHDT, CDR2 YNNKEL (reference sequence). The length of the CDR3 is 13 residues. V was pared by 0 bases and J by 5 bases, with 5 bases between. The CDR3 loop reads CASSQDRNNEQFF. The DNA for the CDR3 is TGTGCCAGCAGCCAAGATCGGAACAATGAGCAGTTCTTC.

V usage is TRBV12-3 or TRBV12-4 and J usage is TRBJ2-2; D is uncertain. Trimming took 5 bases from V and 6 from J, leaving 10 bases between them. The CDR3 is 13 amino acids. The DNA for the CDR3 is TGTGCCAGCAGTATCCCCCGGCCCGGGGAGCTGTTTTTT. This gives the protein CASSIPRPGELFF.

This chain connects TRBV12-3 or TRBV12-4 to TRBJ2-3; unclear D gene. The CDR3 loop spans 12 amino acids. Trimming cost V 3 bases and J 2 bases, with 3 bases left between them. In DNA form, the CDR3 reads TGTGCCAGCAGTTTGATCACAGATACGCAGTATTTT. Translating it yields CASSLITDTQYF.

CDR3 sequence reads: CASSWGDGNYGYTF. The CDR3 nucleotides read TGCGCCAGCAGTTGGGGGGATGGTAACTATGGCTACACCTTC. The genes are TRBV5-1 and TRBJ1-2, with D perhaps matching TRBD1 (5 bases). The germline V gene encodes CDR1 SGHRS and CDR2 YFSETQ. The V gene lost 5 bases and the J gene lost 1 base, with 12 bases spanning the gap. This CDR3 region has 14 residues.

CDR3 region: CASREASNTEAFF. The CDR3 DNA follows: TGCGCCAGCAGAGAGGCTTCGAACACTGAAGCTTTCTTT. The chain is built from TRBV5-1 and TRBJ1-1; D is uncertain. Germline V gives CDR1 SGHRS, CDR2 YFSETQ. CDR3 size: 13 residues. With 5 bases removed from V and 1 base from J, the gap between germline ends came to 9 bases.